The clone carrying this T cell receptor (beta chain) was seen many times. This CDR3 is 13 amino acids long. Trimming shortened V by 3 bases and J by 5 bases, and 7 bases separated the two germline ends. Looked up from germline, CDR1 is SGHTA and CDR2 is FQGNSA. Preparation of the TCRbeta library was carried out with unique molecular identifiers. TCRdb independently ran MiXCR on the PCR reads; one entry per CDR3 protein. The table shows some 240,000 distinct CDR3 sequences, with approximately 9.8% occurring only once. This record comes from a study of T-cell reconstitution after alpha-beta-depleted transplantation in children.

The origin of this receptor is a human donor who donated a stem cell graft to a child with SCID. Sequencing used PBMCs from the stem cell graft donor, obtained from the stem cell graft. The chain carries TRBV7-2 and TRBJ2-2; D ambiguous. The CDR3 is CASSFQMTGELFF. CDR3 nucleotides: TGTGCCAGCAGCTTCCAAATGACCGGGGAGCTGTTTTTT.